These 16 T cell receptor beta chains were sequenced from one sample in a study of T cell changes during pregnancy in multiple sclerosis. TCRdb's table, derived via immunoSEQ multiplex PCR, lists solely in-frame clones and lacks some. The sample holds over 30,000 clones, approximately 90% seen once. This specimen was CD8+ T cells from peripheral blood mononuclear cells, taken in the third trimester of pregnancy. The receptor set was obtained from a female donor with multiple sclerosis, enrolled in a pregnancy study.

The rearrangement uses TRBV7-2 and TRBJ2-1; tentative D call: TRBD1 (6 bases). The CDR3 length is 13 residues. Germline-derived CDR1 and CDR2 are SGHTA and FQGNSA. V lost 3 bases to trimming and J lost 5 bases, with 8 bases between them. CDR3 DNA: TGTGCCAGCAGCTTGGCAGGGGACAATGAGCAGTTCTTC. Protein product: CASSLAGDNEQFF.

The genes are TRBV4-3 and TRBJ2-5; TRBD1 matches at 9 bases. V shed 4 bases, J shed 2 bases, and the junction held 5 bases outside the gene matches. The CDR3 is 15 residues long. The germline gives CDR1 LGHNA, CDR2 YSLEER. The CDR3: CASSLGGTGQETQYF. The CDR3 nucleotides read TGCGCCAGCAGCCTGGGCGGGACAGGGCAAGAGACCCAGTACTTC.

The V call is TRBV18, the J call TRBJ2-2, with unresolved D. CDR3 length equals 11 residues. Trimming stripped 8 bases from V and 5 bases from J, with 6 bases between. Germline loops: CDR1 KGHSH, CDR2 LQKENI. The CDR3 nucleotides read TGTGCCAGCAGCGAGACCGGGGAGCTGTTTTTT. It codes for CASSETGELFF.

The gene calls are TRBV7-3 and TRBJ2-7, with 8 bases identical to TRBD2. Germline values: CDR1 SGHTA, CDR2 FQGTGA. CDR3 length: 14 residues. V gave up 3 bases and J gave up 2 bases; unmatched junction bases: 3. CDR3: CASSFAGGTYEQYF. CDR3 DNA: TGTGCCAGCAGCTTTGCGGGGGGCACCTACGAGCAGTACTTC.

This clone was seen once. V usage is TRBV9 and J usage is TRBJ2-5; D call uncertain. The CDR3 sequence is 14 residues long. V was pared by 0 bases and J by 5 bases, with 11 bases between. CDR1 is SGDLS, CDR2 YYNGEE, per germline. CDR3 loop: CASSVESDLETQYF. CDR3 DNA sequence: TGTGCCAGCAGCGTAGAAAGCGACCTTGAGACCCAGTACTTC.

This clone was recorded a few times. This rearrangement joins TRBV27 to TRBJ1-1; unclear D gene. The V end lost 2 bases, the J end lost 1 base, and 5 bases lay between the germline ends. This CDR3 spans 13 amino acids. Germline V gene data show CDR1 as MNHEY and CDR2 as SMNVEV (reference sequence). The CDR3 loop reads CASSLVSNTEAFF. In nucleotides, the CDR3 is TGTGCCAGCAGTTTAGTATCGAACACTGAAGCTTTCTTT.

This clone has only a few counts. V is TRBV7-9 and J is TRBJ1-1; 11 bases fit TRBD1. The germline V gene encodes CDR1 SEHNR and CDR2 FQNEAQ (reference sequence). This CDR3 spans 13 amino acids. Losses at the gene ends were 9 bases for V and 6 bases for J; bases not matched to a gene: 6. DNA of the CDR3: TGTGCCAGTCACGGACAGGGGGCCTCTGAAGCTTTCTTT. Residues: CASHGQGASEAFF.

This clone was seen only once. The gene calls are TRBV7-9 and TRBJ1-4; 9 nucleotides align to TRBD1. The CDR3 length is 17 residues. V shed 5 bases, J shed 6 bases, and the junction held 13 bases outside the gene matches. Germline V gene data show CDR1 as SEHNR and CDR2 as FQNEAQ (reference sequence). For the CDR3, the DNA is TGTGCCAGCAGCCCACCGGGACAGGGAACTATGGATGAAAAACTGTTTTTT. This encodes CASSPPGQGTMDEKLFF.

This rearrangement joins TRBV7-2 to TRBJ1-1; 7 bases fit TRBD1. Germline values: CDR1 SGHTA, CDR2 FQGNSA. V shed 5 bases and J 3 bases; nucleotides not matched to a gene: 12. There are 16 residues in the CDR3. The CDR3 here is CASSPRQGRFDTEAFF. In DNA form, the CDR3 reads TGTGCCAGCAGCCCCCGACAGGGCCGGTTCGACACTGAAGCTTTCTTT.

The CDR3: CASSYATGGFYGYTF. CDR3 DNA sequence: TGTGCCAGCAGTTACGCGACAGGGGGCTTCTATGGCTACACCTTC. The chain has TRBV6-5 and TRBJ1-2, with 10 nucleotides matching TRBD1. V lost 2 bases to trimming and J lost 4 bases; unmatched junction nucleotides: 4. CDR1 and CDR2 from the germline V gene are MNHEY and SVGAGI. The CDR3 spans 15 residues.

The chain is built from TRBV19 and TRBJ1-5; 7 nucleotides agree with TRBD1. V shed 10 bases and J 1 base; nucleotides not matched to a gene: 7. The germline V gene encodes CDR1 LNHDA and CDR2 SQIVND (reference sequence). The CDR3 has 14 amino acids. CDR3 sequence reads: CATSGGWSNQPQHF. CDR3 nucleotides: TGTGCCACCTCAGGGGGTTGGAGCAATCAGCCCCAGCATTTT.

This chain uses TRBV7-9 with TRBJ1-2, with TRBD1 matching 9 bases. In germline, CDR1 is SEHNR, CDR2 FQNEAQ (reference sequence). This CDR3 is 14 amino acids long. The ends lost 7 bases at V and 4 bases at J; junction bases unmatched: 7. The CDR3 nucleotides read TGTGCCAGCAACCGACAGGGGGTGGGCTATGGCTACACCTTC. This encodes CASNRQGVGYGYTF.

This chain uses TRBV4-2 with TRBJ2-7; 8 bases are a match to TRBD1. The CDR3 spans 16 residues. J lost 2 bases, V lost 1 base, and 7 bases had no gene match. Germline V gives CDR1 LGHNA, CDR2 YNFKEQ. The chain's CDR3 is CASSQVPQGATYEQYF. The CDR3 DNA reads TGTGCCAGCAGCCAAGTCCCCCAGGGGGCGACCTACGAGCAGTACTTC.

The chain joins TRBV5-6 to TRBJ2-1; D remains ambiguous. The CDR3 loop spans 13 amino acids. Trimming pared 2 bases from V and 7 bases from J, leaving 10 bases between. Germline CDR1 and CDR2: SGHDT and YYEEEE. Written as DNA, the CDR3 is TGTGCCAGCAGCTTACTTCGGGTGAATGAGCAGTTCTTC. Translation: CASSLLRVNEQFF.

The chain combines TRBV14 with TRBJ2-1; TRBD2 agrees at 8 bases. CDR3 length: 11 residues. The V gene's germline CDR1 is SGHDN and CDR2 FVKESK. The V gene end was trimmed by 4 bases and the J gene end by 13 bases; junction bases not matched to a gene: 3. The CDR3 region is CASSPGGPQFF. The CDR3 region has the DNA TGTGCCAGCAGCCCGGGGGGGCCACAGTTCTTC. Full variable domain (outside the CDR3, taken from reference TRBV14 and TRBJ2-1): EAGVTQFPSHSVIEKGQTVTLRCDPISGHDNLYWYRRVMGKEIKFLLHFVKESKQDESGMPNNRFLAERTGGTYSTLKVQPAELEDSGVYFCASSPGGPQFFGPGTRLTVL.

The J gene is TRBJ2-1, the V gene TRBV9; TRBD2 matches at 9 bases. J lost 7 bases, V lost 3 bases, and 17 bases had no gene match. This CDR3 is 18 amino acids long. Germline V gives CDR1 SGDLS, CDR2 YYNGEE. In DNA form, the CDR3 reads TGTGCCAGCAGCGAGTACGGACCGGGACTAGCAGCCCAGAATGAGCAGTTCTTC. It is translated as CASSEYGPGLAAQNEQFF.